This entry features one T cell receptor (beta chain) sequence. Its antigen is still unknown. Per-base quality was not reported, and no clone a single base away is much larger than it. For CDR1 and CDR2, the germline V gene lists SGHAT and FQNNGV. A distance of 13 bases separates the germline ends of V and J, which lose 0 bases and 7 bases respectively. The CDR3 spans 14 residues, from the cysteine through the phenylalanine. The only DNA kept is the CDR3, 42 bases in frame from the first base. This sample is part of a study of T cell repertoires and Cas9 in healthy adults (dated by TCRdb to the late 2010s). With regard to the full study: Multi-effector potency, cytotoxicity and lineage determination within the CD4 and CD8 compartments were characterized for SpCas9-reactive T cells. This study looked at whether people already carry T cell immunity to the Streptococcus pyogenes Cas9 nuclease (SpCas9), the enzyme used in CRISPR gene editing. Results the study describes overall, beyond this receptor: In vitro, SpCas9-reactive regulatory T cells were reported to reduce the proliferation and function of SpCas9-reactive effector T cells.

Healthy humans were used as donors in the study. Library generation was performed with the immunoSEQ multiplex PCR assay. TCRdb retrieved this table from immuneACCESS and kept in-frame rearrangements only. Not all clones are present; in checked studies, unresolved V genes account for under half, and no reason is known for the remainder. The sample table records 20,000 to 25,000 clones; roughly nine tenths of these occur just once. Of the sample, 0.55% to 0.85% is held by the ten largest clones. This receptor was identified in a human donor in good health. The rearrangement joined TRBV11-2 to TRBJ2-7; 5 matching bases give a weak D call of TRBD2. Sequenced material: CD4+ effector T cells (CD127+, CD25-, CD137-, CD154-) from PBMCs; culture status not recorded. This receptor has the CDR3 CASSLDSASSEQYF. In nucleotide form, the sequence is TGTGCCAGCAGCTTAGATTCGGCTAGCTCTGAGCAGTACTTC.